A selection of T cell receptor beta chains follows, all from one sample in a study of T-cell reconstitution after alpha-beta-depleted transplantation in children. TCRdb processed the PCR reads anew with MiXCR; each CDR3 protein has one entry. The sample contains 45,000 to 55,000 distinct CDR3 sequences, around 8.8% of which appear only once. The sample was PBMCs, mostly from graft donor cells, taken 60 days after TCRalphabeta/CD19-depleted stem cell transplant. These receptors were taken from a male patient aged 2-15 years who had a stem cell transplant for chronic granulomatous disease, so the T cells may come from the graft donor. Both conserved end residues are part of each CDR3. A D gene is named only where the DNA matches it firmly. Expanded clones get a size class; other rows say once, few or many, or leave the size out.

clone_size d_call j_call v_call cdr3_aa cdr3_nt
many TRBD2 TRBJ2-7 TRBV7-2 CASSLSSGNSEQYF TGTGCCAGCAGCTTGTCTAGCGGGAACAGCGAGCAGTACTTC
many . TRBJ1-2 TRBV7-2 CASSLGLSHGYTF TGTGCCAGCAGCTTAGGGCTTAGCCATGGCTACACCTTC
few . TRBJ2-2 TRBV6-4 CASSDGTHTGELFF TGTGCCAGCAGTGACGGGACACACACCGGGGAGCTGTTTTTT
. . TRBJ2-5 TRBV18 CASSPQMETQYF TGTGCCAGCTCACCACAGATGGAGACCCAGTACTTC
many . TRBJ2-4 TRBV20-1 CSAHLRRLGVAKNIQYF TGCAGTGCTCACCTTCGTAGACTGGGGGTGGCCAAAAACATTCAGTACTTC
many TRBD1 TRBJ1-2 TRBV27 CASSSTGGNGYTF TGTGCCAGCAGCTCAACAGGGGGCAATGGCTACACCTTC
few . TRBJ2-4 TRBV20-1 CSAGPSLAKNIQYF TGCAGCGCCGGCCCGTCACTAGCCAAAAACATTCAGTACTTC
. . TRBJ1-1 TRBV6-2/TRBV6-3 CASRPPAPGGEAFF TGTGCCAGCAGACCCCCGGCGCCGGGAGGTGAAGCTTTCTTT
many . TRBJ1-3 TRBV9 CASSGTLISGNTIYF TGTGCCAGCAGCGGAACGTTGATCTCTGGAAACACCATATATTTT
. . TRBJ1-1 TRBV7-6 CASFHPPLNTEAFF TGTGCCAGCTTCCACCCCCCCCTGAACACTGAAGCTTTCTTT
. TRBD1 TRBJ2-7 TRBV10-2 CASSVTGWREQYF TGCGCCAGCAGTGTGACAGGGTGGAGGGAGCAGTACTTC
few TRBD2 TRBJ2-1 TRBV7-3 CASSERREGGSYNEQFF TGTGCCAGCAGCGAGCGGCGGGAGGGGGGGTCCTACAATGAGCAGTTCTTC
many . TRBJ1-5 TRBV4-3 CASSQDRGVFQPQHF TGCGCCAGCAGCCAAGATCGGGGGGTTTTTCAGCCCCAGCATTTT
many . TRBJ2-7 TRBV4-2 CASSQDLRAYEQYF TGTGCCAGCAGCCAAGATCTAAGAGCCTACGAGCAGTACTTC
few TRBD1 TRBJ1-2 TRBV27 CASSSQGSDGYTF TGTGCCAGCAGTTCACAGGGGTCGGATGGCTACACCTTC
. . TRBJ2-7 TRBV13 CASGTGAGVYEQYF TGTGCCAGCGGTACAGGCGCAGGTGTGTACGAGCAGTACTTC
. . TRBJ2-2 TRBV27 CASSPYVAGELFF TGTGCCAGCAGTCCCTATGTCGCCGGGGAGCTGTTTTTT
many TRBD1 TRBJ2-3 TRBV28 CASSWVTGGTDTQYF TGTGCCAGCAGCTGGGTGACAGGGGGCACAGATACGCAGTATTTT
. TRBD1 TRBJ1-4 TRBV11-2 CASSLIRGRSEKLFF TGTGCCAGCAGCTTAATAAGGGGGCGCAGTGAAAAACTGTTTTTT
few TRBD2 TRBJ2-7 TRBV6-2/TRBV6-3 CASSYGTSGYEQYF TGTGCCAGCAGTTACGGGACTAGCGGGTACGAGCAGTACTTC
many TRBD1 TRBJ2-1 TRBV29-1 CSAGQGAFDEQFF TGCAGCGCGGGACAGGGGGCGTTTGATGAGCAGTTCTTC
few . TRBJ1-4 TRBV20-1 CSARDSRGLNEKLFF TGCAGTGCTAGAGATAGCCGGGGACTTAATGAAAAACTGTTTTTT
many TRBD1 TRBJ1-1 TRBV20-1 CSARGTGFNTEAFF TGCAGTGCTAGAGGGACAGGGTTCAACACTGAAGCTTTCTTT
many TRBD2 TRBJ2-2 TRBV4-1 CASSQEGGRLERLFF TGCGCCAGCAGCCAAGAGGGCGGGAGATTGGAAAGGCTGTTTTTT
many . TRBJ2-2 TRBV11-3 CASSLDFSGELFF TGTGCCAGCAGCTTAGACTTTTCCGGGGAGCTGTTTTTT
many . TRBJ1-1 TRBV6-5 CASSPTSGQGGRAEAFF TGTGCCAGCAGCCCCACATCAGGGCAGGGTGGACGAGCTGAAGCTTTCTTT
many . TRBJ1-5 TRBV27 CASSPIVSGRGPQHF TGTGCCAGCAGTCCCATCGTTTCTGGGCGGGGGCCCCAGCATTTT
few . TRBJ2-5 TRBV7-6 CASSNLGSGETQYF TGTGCCAGCAGCAACCTGGGTAGCGGAGAGACCCAGTACTTC
. . TRBJ1-5 TRBV4-1 CASSQGPGGGLGSNQPQHF TGCGCCAGCAGCCAAGGCCCCGGGGGAGGGCTTGGTAGCAATCAGCCCCAGCATTTT
. TRBD1 TRBJ2-7 TRBV10-1 CASHRDRVPYEQYF TGCGCCAGCCATAGGGACAGGGTACCCTACGAGCAGTACTTC
once . TRBJ2-7 TRBV28 CASSGAGALVQYF TGTGCCAGCAGTGGGGCGGGGGCTCTTGTGCAGTACTTC
many TRBD2 TRBJ2-3 TRBV9 CASSVSAGGQIDTQYF TGTGCCAGCAGCGTATCTGCGGGAGGGCAGATAGATACGCAGTATTTT
many . TRBJ2-7 TRBV3-1 CASSQGWSYEQYF TGTGCCAGCAGCCAAGGTTGGAGCTACGAGCAGTACTTC
. . TRBJ2-3 TRBV2 CASGRELGTDTQYF TGTGCCAGCGGTAGGGAGCTTGGCACAGATACGCAGTATTTT
many . TRBJ2-7 TRBV6-5 CASRLGQTYEQYF TGTGCCAGCAGATTAGGTCAAACCTACGAGCAGTACTTC
many TRBD1 TRBJ2-1 TRBV5-1 CASSGGQASSYNEQFF TGCGCCAGCAGCGGGGGACAGGCGAGCTCCTACAATGAGCAGTTCTTC
few TRBD1 TRBJ1-1 TRBV9 CASSSRQGGDMNTEAFF TGTGCCAGCAGCTCCCGACAGGGAGGGGACATGAACACTGAAGCTTTCTTT
many . TRBJ1-2 TRBV14 CASSQVRTDYGYTF TGTGCCAGCAGCCAAGTTAGGACGGATTATGGCTACACCTTC
. . TRBJ2-7 TRBV20-1 CSASQESLATSYEQYF TGCAGTGCTAGTCAGGAGTCGCTAGCGACCTCCTACGAGCAGTACTTC
many . TRBJ2-2 TRBV11-2 CASSLGGGAGELFF TGTGCCAGCAGCTTAGGGGGGGGCGCCGGGGAGCTGTTTTTT
many . TRBJ1-2 TRBV6-6 CASRQPLAYGYTF TGTGCCAGCAGGCAACCTCTTGCCTATGGCTACACCTTC
many . TRBJ2-7 TRBV5-1 CASSLELKTYEQYF TGCGCCAGCAGCTTGGAACTGAAAACCTACGAGCAGTACTTC
few . TRBJ2-3 TRBV20-1 CSASGARGTQYF TGCAGTGCTAGTGGGGCCCGAGGCACGCAGTATTTT
. TRBD1 TRBJ2-7 TRBV4-3 CASSRDRGRYEQYF TGCGCCAGCAGCCGGGACAGGGGGAGGTACGAGCAGTACTTC
few . TRBJ1-1 TRBV27 CASSPRLATMNTEAFF TGTGCCAGCAGCCCTCGACTGGCTACCATGAACACTGAAGCTTTCTTT
few . TRBJ2-2 TRBV19 CASSKGDSHTGELFF TGTGCCAGTAGTAAAGGGGACTCCCATACCGGGGAGCTGTTTTTT
many . TRBJ2-2 TRBV6-2/TRBV6-3 CASSYAGVKTGELFF TGTGCCAGCAGTTACGCCGGGGTGAAGACCGGGGAGCTGTTTTTT
many . TRBJ2-1 TRBV19 CASSRPHNEQFF TGTGCCAGTAGTAGGCCCCACAATGAGCAGTTCTTC
many . TRBJ1-1 TRBV6-5 CASSYSPGADTEAFF TGTGCCAGCAGTTACTCGCCCGGGGCGGACACTGAAGCTTTCTTT
many TRBD2 TRBJ2-3 TRBV12-3/TRBV12-4 CASSPLAGSSTDTQYF TGTGCCAGCAGTCCCCTAGCGGGCTCTAGCACAGATACGCAGTATTTT
. TRBD2 TRBJ2-1 TRBV6-1 CASSAGLAGVSEQFF TGTGCCAGCAGTGCGGGACTAGCGGGAGTAAGTGAGCAGTTCTTC